This T cell receptor beta chain was obtained from a study of blood T cell repertoires in COVID-19. This CDR3 has 15 residues. Per the germline V gene, CDR1 is MNHEY and CDR2 is SMNVEV (reference sequence). V shed 6 bases and J 5 bases; nucleotides not matched to a gene: 9. TCRdb keeps only in-frame clones here, not all; method: immunoSEQ multiplex PCR. The sample contains about 120,000 clones, around 89% of which appear only once. The material sequenced was peripheral blood. The TCR was taken from a human donor with acute or convalescent COVID-19. The donor label of this sample is uncertain. The chain carries TRBV27 and TRBJ1-4, with 7 bases identical to TRBD1. The CDR3 loop is CASSDAGTENEKLFF. CDR3 nucleotide sequence: TGTGCCAGCAGCGATGCCGGGACAGAAAATGAAAAACTGTTTTTT.